A selection of T cell receptor beta chains follows, all from one sample in a study of blood T cell repertoires in COVID-19. Repertoires were generated with immunoSEQ multiplex PCR, while TCRdb's copy carries only in-frame clones and drops some. The sample yields 75,000 to 100,000 clones, 80% to 90% seen once. Sequencing used peripheral blood. The source is a human donor in a cohort sampled during active COVID-19. Each CDR3 is given with its conserved first and last residue. D genes are given only for firm matches. The size of a clone is reported for some rows only, either as once, few or many, or as a class for expanded clones.

j_call clone_size v_call d_call cdr3_aa cdr3_nt
TRBJ1-5 NA TRBV23-1 NA CASSQIFRGNQPQHF TGCGCCAGCAGTCAAATCTTCAGGGGCAATCAGCCCCAGCATTTT
TRBJ2-3 NA TRBV14 NA CASSQWGDAITDTQYF TGTGCCAGCAGCCAATGGGGGGACGCGATCACAGATACGCAGTATTTT
TRBJ1-1 NA TRBV6-5 NA CASRRGARVEAFF TGTGCCAGCAGACGGGGGGCGAGGGTCGAAGCTTTCTTT
TRBJ2-1 NA TRBV6-2/TRBV6-3 NA CASSSLAESSYNEQFF TGTGCCAGCAGTTCGTTAGCGGAAAGCTCCTACAATGAGCAGTTCTTC
TRBJ2-1 NA TRBV4-1 NA CASSQQGYNEQFF TGCGCCAGCAGCCAGCAGGGTTACAATGAGCAGTTCTTC
TRBJ2-7 few TRBV9 NA CASSDTGSRSSEQYF TGTGCCAGCAGTGACACGGGGTCGAGGAGTAGCGAGCAGTACTTC
TRBJ2-5 once TRBV18 NA CASSPIRGRQETQYF TGTGCCAGCTCACCGATAAGGGGTCGGCAAGAGACCCAGTACTTC
TRBJ2-7 once TRBV6-5 TRBD2 CASRTSGSYEQYF TGTGCCAGCCGGACTAGCGGGAGCTACGAGCAGTACTTC
TRBJ2-5 once TRBV19 TRBD1 CASRPDRVQETQYF TGTGCCAGTAGACCCGACAGGGTCCAAGAGACCCAGTACTTC
TRBJ1-4 once TRBV5-4 TRBD1 CASSWTGATNEKLFF TGTGCCAGCAGCTGGACAGGGGCAACTAATGAAAAACTGTTTTTT
TRBJ1-2 NA TRBV27 TRBD1 CASSLRAGGGYTF TGTGCCAGCAGTCTCCGGGCAGGGGGTGGCTACACCTTC
TRBJ1-6 NA TRBV6-5 TRBD1 CASNGQAYNSPLHF TGTGCCAGCAACGGACAGGCCTATAATTCACCCCTCCACTTT
TRBJ1-1 NA TRBV19 NA CASSPPFSEAFF TGTGCCAGTAGTCCCCCCTTCTCTGAAGCTTTCTTT
TRBJ2-7 NA TRBV28 NA CASSLGRGEQYF TGTGCCAGCAGTTTAGGCCGGGGTGAGCAGTACTTC
TRBJ2-1 NA TRBV5-1 TRBD2 CASSLVRLADNEQFF TGCGCCAGCAGCTTGGTTAGACTAGCGGACAATGAGCAGTTCTTC
TRBJ2-5 NA TRBV6-5 NA CASSYSLPGLTTQYF TGTGCCAGCAGTTACTCGCTACCGGGACTGACGACCCAGTACTTC
TRBJ2-1 NA TRBV3-1/TRBV3-2 TRBD1 CASSLFRDRTYNEQFF TGTGCCAGCAGCCTTTTCCGGGACAGGACTTACAATGAGCAGTTCTTC
TRBJ1-4 NA TRBV19 TRBD1 CASSPRDRASGKLFF TGTGCCAGTAGTCCTCGGGACAGGGCCTCGGGAAAACTGTTTTTT
TRBJ1-1 NA TRBV6-5 NA CASSTSGVNTEAFF TGTGCCAGCAGTACATCAGGGGTAAACACTGAAGCTTTCTTT
TRBJ2-2 NA TRBV5-6 TRBD2 CASSLIGSGSFGELFF TGTGCCAGCAGCTTGATTGGGAGCGGGAGCTTCGGGGAGCTGTTTTTT
TRBJ1-1 few TRBV27 NA CASSLVQGTEAFF TGTGCCAGCAGCTTAGTTCAGGGGACTGAAGCTTTCTTT
TRBJ2-2 few TRBV7-9 TRBD1 CASSLQGDTGELFF TGTGCCAGCAGCCTACAGGGGGACACCGGGGAGCTGTTTTTT